This TCR beta chain was documented in a study of blood T cell repertoires in COVID-19. Study in general: The United States, Italy and Spain provided the acute and convalescent COVID-19 samples. PBMCs, B-cell-depleted T cells, or T cells were the source of the cDNA or gDNA that made up the material.

The CDR3 is 18 residues long. V shed 0 bases and J shed 5 bases, with 21 bases lying between them. Looked up from germline, CDR1 is SGDLS and CDR2 is YYNGEE. This clone was observed a single time. Measured with immunoSEQ multiplex PCR; TCRdb has only the in-frame clones, and not every one. The profile covers roughly 340,000 clones, with around 87% appearing a single time and 6% to 7% taken by the ten largest. V and J are TRBV9 and TRBJ2-1, with D possibly being TRBD2 (7 bases). The sequencing input was peripheral blood. The clonotype comes from a woman aged 45-65 years with COVID-19, enrolled during active disease. The CDR3 loop is CASSVEGGGALGDNEQFF. The CDR3 DNA follows: TGTGCCAGCAGCGTAGAGGGGGGAGGGGCCCTAGGCGACAATGAGCAGTTCTTC.